Below are 5 T cell receptor beta chains sequenced from a single sample in a study of shared clonotypes between healthy human individuals. Sequencing was performed with immunoSEQ multiplex PCR; in TCRdb, only in-frame clones are kept and a portion is missing. Here the sample spans 2,500,000 or so clones, just over 90% being singletons. Sequencing was carried out using naive CD4+ T cells sorted from blood. Subset defined: CD45RA+ positively selected. Source of these receptors: a man between 18 and 29 years old in good health.

CDR3 nucleotide sequence: TGCGCCAGCAAAAGGGAGGGGGTAGGCTACACCTTC. Its protein product is CASKREGVGYTF. The chain couples TRBV5-1 to TRBJ1-2, with D perhaps TRBD1 (6 bases). The CDR3 totals 12 residues. CDR1 is SGHRS and CDR2 is YFSETQ in the germline V gene. V lost 6 bases and J lost 8, with 14 bases in between.

As concerns this clone: Other DNA sequences within the sample encode an identical CDR3. This sequence joins TRBV5-1 and TRBJ2-2; no definite D call. The CDR3 runs to 14 residues. CDR1 is SGHRS, CDR2 YFSETQ, per germline. The germline V and J ends were trimmed by 6 bases and 1 base, with 10 bases remaining between them. CDR3 bases: TGCGCCAGCACTTTCCACAGGAACACCGGGGAGCTGTTTTTT. Translated: CASTFHRNTGELFF.

The chain joins TRBV10-2 to TRBJ1-1, with D hard to call. Germline CDR1 is WSHSY and CDR2 is SAAADI. The V and J ends lost 6 bases and 8 bases respectively, with 16 bases between them. There are 13 residues in the CDR3. In DNA, the CDR3 is TGCGCCAGCAGCCTATCCGGCCGCAGAGAAGCTTTCTTT. This gives the protein CASSLSGRREAFF.

This clone was found once. The chain combines TRBV7-8 with TRBJ2-3; D uncertain. The CDR3 totals 16 residues. Trimming removed 1 base at V and 4 bases at J, with 15 bases between. The germline CDR1 and CDR2 sequences are SGHVS and FQNEAQ. The CDR3 is CASSLDYATQSDTQYF. Written as DNA, the CDR3 is TGTGCCAGCAGCTTAGATTACGCCACACAGTCAGATACGCAGTATTTT.

The chain employs TRBV19 and TRBJ2-1; TRBD2 aligns across 9 bases. This CDR3 is built from 15 residues. The junction had 6 bases not matched to a gene; V was cut back by 3 bases and J by 6 bases. The germline V gene encodes CDR1 LNHDA and CDR2 SQIVND (reference sequence). The CDR3 reads CASSIGAGGPNEQFF. CDR3 nucleotide sequence: TGTGCCAGTAGTATCGGGGCGGGGGGGCCCAATGAGCAGTTCTTC. The full variable domain, with the rest looked up from reference TRBV19 and TRBJ2-1, is DGGITQSPKYLFRKEGQNVTLSCEQNLNHDAMYWYRQDPGQGLRLIYYSQIVNDFQKGDIAEGYSVSREKKESFPLTVTSAQKNPTAFYLCASSIGAGGPNEQFFGPGTRLTVL.